This T cell receptor (beta chain) was observed in a study of PD-1 blockade in mismatch repair-deficient tumors. Whole-study context: Enrolled about 2013-2016, patients had progressing, pretreated mismatch repair-deficient cancers of 12 types.

Every patient had mismatch repair deficiency by PCR or immunohistochemistry. TCRs were sequenced from a few patients responding to pembrolizumab. General study findings and limits: Tumor-resident clones, often absent from pretreatment blood, expanded after pembrolizumab and then contracted.

Of note for this clone: Antigen: not known.

Trimming removed 6 bases at V and 4 bases at J, with 9 bases between. The CDR3 has 12 residues. Germline CDR1 MNHEY, CDR2 SMNVEV (reference sequence). The data were produced by immunoSEQ multiplex PCR, yet TCRdb's version contains in-frame clones alone and is incomplete. The sample has under 75,000 clones; approximately 89% are singletons. This sequence originates from an adult with mismatch repair-deficient cancer. The J gene is TRBJ1-1, the V gene TRBV27; tentatively, D is TRBD1 (5 bases). This material consisted of peripheral blood, taken 52 weeks after starting pembrolizumab. The CDR3 loop is CASRGRVTEAFF. The CDR3 coding sequence is TGTGCCAGCAGGGGGCGGGTCACTGAAGCTTTCTTT.